This T cell receptor (beta chain) was identified during a study of T cells expressing NK-cell markers. The CDR3 contains 15 residues. The V gene's germline CDR1 is DFQATT and CDR2 SNEGSKA (reference sequence). TCRdb re-called the 5' RACE reads and catalogs CDR3 proteins one per entry, DNA excluded. The record lists around 14,000 distinct CDR3 sequences, of which the ten most abundant hold about 60%. This sequence joins TRBV20-1 and TRBJ2-7. This receptor was obtained from a man aged 18-69 years in good health. Input material: blood T cells: a sorted CD56 or NKG2C T cell subset, CD4+ or CD8+ T cells, or bulk PBMC T cells (not recorded which). CDR3: CSARAAEMSSYEQYF.